This T cell receptor beta chain came from a study of CD8 T cells in ankylosing spondylitis. Study results and limitations: Characteristic of ankylosing spondylitis blood, it appeared, was a TCR beta motif comprising eight highly homologous variants.

TCRdb independently ran MiXCR on the 5' RACE reads; one entry per CDR3 protein. The top ten hold around 19% of the sample, which has 700,000 or so distinct CDR3 sequences, roughly 19% seen once. A word on this clonotype: What it recognizes is unknown.

V dropped 0 bases and J dropped 6 bases, with 12 bases sitting between them. In germline, CDR1 is SGDLS, CDR2 YYNGEE. CDR3 length: 15 amino acids. The specimen sequenced was blood, either unsorted or a sorted T cell fraction (not recorded which). V gene TRBV9 combines with J gene TRBJ2-2, with D possibly matching TRBD2 (5 bases). The sequence was obtained from a male donor with ankylosing spondylitis. The CDR3 region is CASSVVVSGPGELFF. As DNA, the CDR3 is TGTGCCAGCAGCGTAGTAGTGAGCGGTCCCGGGGAGCTGTTTTTT.